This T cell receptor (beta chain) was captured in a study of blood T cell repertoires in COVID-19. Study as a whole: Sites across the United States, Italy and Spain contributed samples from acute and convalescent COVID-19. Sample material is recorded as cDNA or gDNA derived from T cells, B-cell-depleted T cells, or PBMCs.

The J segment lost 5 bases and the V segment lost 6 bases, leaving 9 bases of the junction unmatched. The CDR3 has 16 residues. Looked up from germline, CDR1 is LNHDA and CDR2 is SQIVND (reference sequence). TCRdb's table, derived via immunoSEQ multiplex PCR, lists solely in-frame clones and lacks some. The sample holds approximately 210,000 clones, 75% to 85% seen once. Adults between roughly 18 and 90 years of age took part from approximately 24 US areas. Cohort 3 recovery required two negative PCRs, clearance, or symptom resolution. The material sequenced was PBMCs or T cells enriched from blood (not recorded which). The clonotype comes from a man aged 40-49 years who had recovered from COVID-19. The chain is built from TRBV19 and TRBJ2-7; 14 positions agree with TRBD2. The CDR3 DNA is TGTGCCAGTAGCGGGACTAGCGGGGGCGGAAGGAACGAGCAGTACTTC. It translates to CASSGTSGGGRNEQYF. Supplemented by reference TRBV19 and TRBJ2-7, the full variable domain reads DGGITQSPKYLFRKEGQNVTLSCEQNLNHDAMYWYRQDPGQGLRLIYYSQIVNDFQKGDIAEGYSVSREKKESFPLTVTSAQKNPTAFYLCASSGTSGGGRNEQYFGPGTRLTVT.